The 16 T cell receptor beta chains given below trace back to one sample, sequenced in a study of OX40 agonist ivuxolimab in advanced cancers. Assay: immunoSEQ multiplex PCR; the TCRdb copy retains only in-frame clones and omits some. The sample records under 100,000 clones, 70% to 90% being singletons. The sample was CD4+ or CD8+ T cells sorted from blood, taken in a trial of the OX40 agonist ivuxolimab. These TCRs come from an adult with an advanced solid tumor such as melanoma, head and neck, liver or kidney cancer.

This chain connects TRBV5-4 to TRBJ2-5; D is possibly TRBD1 (5 bases). The CDR3 has 15 residues. The V end lost 4 bases, the J end lost 1 base, and 14 bases lay between the germline ends. CDR1 is SGHNT, CDR2 YYREEE, per germline (reference sequence). Written as DNA, the CDR3 is TGTGCCAGCAGCCCCTCCCGACAGATCCAAGAGACCCAGTACTTC. It codes for CASSPSRQIQETQYF.

The CDR3 is CASSLRGSNSDEQYF. CDR3 bases: TGTGCCAGCAGCTTACGGGGGAGCAATAGTGACGAGCAGTACTTC. The chain links TRBV7-2 to TRBJ2-7; possible D gene TRBD2, 6 bases. This CDR3 is built from 15 residues. Germline V gene lookup returns CDR1 SGHTA and CDR2 FQGNSA. The V end was cut by 2 bases, the J end by 5 bases, with 16 bases between.

The V and J genes are TRBV6-5 and TRBJ1-3; D unresolved. Germline lookup yields CDR1 MNHEY and CDR2 SVGAGI. This CDR3 contains 14 residues. The V end was cut by 8 bases, the J end by 0 bases, with 11 bases between. The DNA of the CDR3 is TGTGCCAGCTACCGGGATGGCTCTGGAAACACCATATATTTT. It specifies CASYRDGSGNTIYF.

The J gene is TRBJ2-7, the V gene TRBV2, with D maybe TRBD2 (6 bases). The CDR3 contains 16 residues. Trimming took off 0 bases at V and 0 bases at J, with 12 bases between the two ends. Germline loops: CDR1 SNHLY, CDR2 FYNNEI. The DNA for the CDR3 is TGTGCCAGCAGTGAAGCCTATGGGACTTTCTCCTACGAGCAGTACTTC. It codes for CASSEAYGTFSYEQYF.

The rearrangement joins TRBV2 to TRBJ2-7, with 9 bases fitting TRBD1. Trimming removed 7 bases from V and 4 bases from J; junction bases left unmatched: 5. The CDR3 is 13 residues long. Germline V gives CDR1 SNHLY, CDR2 FYNNEI. The CDR3 reads CASNTGGPYEQYF. Written as DNA, the CDR3 is TGTGCCAGCAATACAGGGGGCCCTTACGAGCAGTACTTC.

There are a few counts of this clone. V and J are TRBV5-1 and TRBJ1-1; possible D gene TRBD1, 6 bases. The CDR3 extends over 15 amino acids. V was clipped by 2 bases and J by 1 base, with 12 bases between them. Germline lookup yields CDR1 SGHRS and CDR2 YFSETQ. The CDR3 DNA reads as TGCGCCAGCAGCTTTAGGGGGACCTCGAACACTGAAGCTTTCTTT. Its translation is CASSFRGTSNTEAFF.

V and J are TRBV5-8 and TRBJ2-7; the match to TRBD1 covers 8 bases. The CDR3 contains 17 residues. Germline V CDR1 and CDR2: SGHTS, YDEGEE. V dropped 4 bases and J dropped 7; count of bases not matched to a gene: 19. CDR3: CASSLVSLRQGAWEQYF. For the CDR3, the DNA is TGTGCCAGCAGCCTGGTCTCCCTCCGCCAGGGGGCGTGGGAGCAGTACTTC.

This clone was observed once. The chain carries TRBV18 and TRBJ2-7; D might be TRBD1 (6 bases). V was pared by 2 bases and J by 3 bases, with 17 bases between. The CDR3 spans 16 residues. The germline CDR1 and CDR2 sequences are KGHSH and LQKENI. The CDR3 coding sequence is TGTGCCAGCTCACCAGATGTAACAGGGCCTGGCTACGAGCAGTACTTC. It yields the protein CASSPDVTGPGYEQYF.

J is TRBJ2-2 and V is TRBV9; D might be TRBD1 (6 bases). CDR1 and CDR2 from the germline V gene are SGDLS and YYNGEE. The CDR3 loop spans 14 amino acids. The V and J ends lost 2 bases and 6 bases respectively, with 11 bases between them. The chain's CDR3 is CASSVAGESGELFF. CDR3 in DNA: TGTGCCAGCAGCGTTGCAGGGGAATCCGGGGAGCTGTTTTTT.

V gene TRBV6-5 combines with J gene TRBJ1-1, with unresolved D. Between the trimmed V and J ends, which lost 8 bases and 0 bases, there was a span of 10 bases. From germline, CDR1 is MNHEY and CDR2 SVGAGI. The CDR3 runs 13 residues. The CDR3 sequence is CASSRTMNTEAFF. CDR3 DNA sequence: TGTGCCAGCTCCAGAACCATGAACACTGAAGCTTTCTTT.

The V and J genes are TRBV5-1 and TRBJ2-7; perhaps D is TRBD1 or TRBD2 (5 bases each). Germline V lookup: CDR1 SGHRS, CDR2 YFSETQ. CDR3 size: 17 residues. The V and J ends lost 0 bases and 5 bases respectively, with 21 bases between them. In nucleotides, the CDR3 is TGCGCCAGCAGCTTGGGGCCCCGGGGATGGGGGTTCAACGAGCAGTACTTC. Its protein product is CASSLGPRGWGFNEQYF.

The rearrangement links TRBV5-1 to TRBJ1-1, with a weak D call TRBD1 (5 bases). Germline loops: CDR1 SGHRS, CDR2 YFSETQ. This CDR3 contains 14 residues. V lost 4 bases to trimming and J lost 3 bases, with 13 bases between them. CDR3 in DNA: TGCGCCAGCAGCCCCGAAGGGGCGTACACTGAAGCTTTCTTT. Its translation is CASSPEGAYTEAFF. Using reference TRBV5-1 and TRBJ1-1 for the parts outside the CDR3, the full variable domain is KAGVTQTPRYLIKTRGQQVTLSCSPISGHRSVSWYQQTPGQGLQFLFEYFSETQRNKGNFPGRFSGRQFSNSRSEMNVSTLELGDSALYLCASSPEGAYTEAFFGQGTRLTVV.

This clone was detected once. The rearrangement links TRBV4-2 to TRBJ2-2, with D perhaps assigned TRBD1 or TRBD2 (6 bases each). The CDR3 is 17 residues long. CDR1 is LGHNA and CDR2 is YNFKEQ in the germline V gene. Trimming removed 4 bases from V and 5 bases from J, with 20 bases in between. CDR3 sequence: CASSPPPGDFRTGELFF. For the CDR3, the DNA is TGTGCCAGCAGCCCTCCACCAGGGGACTTTAGGACCGGGGAGCTGTTTTTT.

The rearrangement joins TRBV4-3 to TRBJ1-5; unclear D gene. The ends were cut back, 1 base at V and 0 bases at J, with 10 bases in the middle. The CDR3 consists of 16 residues. Germline V gives CDR1 LGHNA, CDR2 YSLEER. Written as DNA, the CDR3 is TGCGCCAGCAGCCAAGGGGCGGGTTATAGCAATCAGCCCCAGCATTTT. Translating it yields CASSQGAGYSNQPQHF.

This sequence joins TRBV11-2 and TRBJ1-5; D unclear. There are 15 residues in the CDR3. V was trimmed by 1 base and J by 1 base, leaving 8 bases between them. Germline V CDR1 and CDR2: SGHAT, FQNNGV. The CDR3 reads CASSLAVLSNQPQHF. The CDR3 DNA is TGTGCCAGCAGCTTAGCGGTTCTAAGCAATCAGCCCCAGCATTTT.

The J gene is TRBJ1-4, the V gene TRBV5-8, with D possibly matching TRBD1 (5 bases). V was trimmed by 2 bases and J by 8 bases, leaving 16 bases between them. Germline V gives CDR1 SGHTS, CDR2 YDEGEE. The CDR3 length is 15 residues. This CDR3 is CASSFTEGPEEKLFF. CDR3 in DNA: TGTGCCAGCAGCTTCACTGAGGGGCCTGAGGAAAAACTGTTTTTT.